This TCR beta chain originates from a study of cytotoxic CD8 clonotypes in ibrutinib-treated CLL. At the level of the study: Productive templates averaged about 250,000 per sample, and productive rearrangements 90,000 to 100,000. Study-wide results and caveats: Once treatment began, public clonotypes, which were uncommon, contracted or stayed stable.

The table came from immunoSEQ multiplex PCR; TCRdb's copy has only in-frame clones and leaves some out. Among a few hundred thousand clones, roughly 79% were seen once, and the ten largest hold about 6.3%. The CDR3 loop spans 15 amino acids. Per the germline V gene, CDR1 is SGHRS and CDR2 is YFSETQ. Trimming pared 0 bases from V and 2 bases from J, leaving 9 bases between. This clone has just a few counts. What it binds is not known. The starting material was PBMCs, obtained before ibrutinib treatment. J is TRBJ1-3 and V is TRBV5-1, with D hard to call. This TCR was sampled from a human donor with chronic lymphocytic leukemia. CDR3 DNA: TGCGCCAGCAGCTTGGGTCCGGAGACTGGAAACACCATATATTTT. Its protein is CASSLGPETGNTIYF.